What follows are 26 T cell receptor beta chains derived from one specimen sequenced in a study of blood T cells in healthy people across ages. PCR was performed a second time for 7 to 11 cycles using a sample-barcoded 5' primer and a J-beta primer mix. Using its own MiXCR run on the 5' RACE reads, TCRdb lists one record per CDR3 protein. The table shows about 2 million distinct CDR3 sequences, with around 48% occurring only once. The specimen sequenced was blood. These receptors all stem from a woman in her thirties or forties in good health.

This sequence joins TRBV28 and TRBJ1-2; D perhaps matches TRBD1 (5 bases). The germline V and J ends were trimmed by 5 bases and 4 bases, with 11 bases remaining between them. This CDR3 has 13 amino acids. The germline V gene encodes CDR1 MDHEN and CDR2 SYDVKM. CDR3 amino acids: CASSRQTFYGYTF. CDR3 coding DNA: TGTGCCAGCAGTCGACAGACATTCTATGGCTACACCTTC.

Only one count was recorded for this clonotype. CDR3 residues: CASSDSPTNYGYTF. Written as DNA, the CDR3 is TGTGCCAGCAGTGACAGCCCTACTAACTATGGCTACACCTTC. The chain has TRBV28 and TRBJ1-2; possibly TRBD1 for D (5 bases). Germline V gene lookup returns CDR1 MDHEN and CDR2 SYDVKM. Trimming pared 5 bases from V and 0 bases from J, leaving 10 bases between. This CDR3 contains 14 residues.

This chain uses TRBV24-1 with TRBJ1-2; perhaps TRBD1 as D (5 bases). Germline-derived CDR1 and CDR2 are KGHDR and SFDVKD. Deletions cut 7 bases from V and 0 bases from J, with 8 bases between. The CDR3 is 13 amino acids. CDR3 nucleotide sequence: TGTGCCACCAGCCGACAGCCTAACTATGGCTACACCTTC. It encodes CATSRQPNYGYTF.

The chain employs TRBV29-1 and TRBJ2-5; TRBD1 aligns across 7 bases. Losses at the gene ends were 7 bases for V and 2 bases for J; bases not matched to a gene: 10. The CDR3 sequence is 14 residues long. Looked up from germline, CDR1 is SQVTM and CDR2 is ANQGSEA. The CDR3 loop reads CSAARGQRQETQYF. The DNA of the CDR3 is TGCAGCGCTGCTAGGGGACAGAGGCAAGAGACCCAGTACTTC.

In DNA form, the CDR3 reads TGTGCCAGCAGTAAAATTTACGGGGAAGAGTCCTACGAGCAGTACTTC. Translation gives CASSKIYGEESYEQYF. The chain links TRBV6-1 to TRBJ2-7, with D perhaps TRBD2 (5 bases). Trimming pared 5 bases from V and 1 base from J, leaving 18 bases between. This CDR3 spans 16 amino acids. From germline, CDR1 is MNHNS and CDR2 SASEGT.

The J gene is TRBJ2-4, the V gene TRBV5-1, with D perhaps TRBD1 (5 bases). Trimming left V 6 bases short and J 9 bases short, with 16 bases between. CDR1 and CDR2 from the germline V gene are SGHRS and YFSETQ. CDR3 length: 13 residues. CDR3 sequence (DNA): TGCGCCAGCAAGCTCAGGGTGGGTAGCATTCAGTACTTC. Translation: CASKLRVGSIQYF. Using reference TRBV5-1 and TRBJ2-4 for the parts outside the CDR3, the full variable domain is KAGVTQTPRYLIKTRGQQVTLSCSPISGHRSVSWYQQTPGQGLQFLFEYFSETQRNKGNFPGRFSGRQFSNSRSEMNVSTLELGDSALYLCASKLRVGSIQYFGAGTRLSVL.

The chain employs TRBV14 and TRBJ2-5; D not resolved. This CDR3 is 13 amino acids long. V was cut by 3 bases and J by 4 bases, with 9 bases left in between. Germline V gene data show CDR1 as SGHDN and CDR2 as FVKESK. The CDR3 here is CASSHEHLETQYF. Written as DNA, the CDR3 is TGTGCCAGCAGCCACGAGCACTTAGAGACCCAGTACTTC. The complete variable domain, with remaining parts taken from reference TRBV14 and TRBJ2-5, reads EAGVTQFPSHSVIEKGQTVTLRCDPISGHDNLYWYRRVMGKEIKFLLHFVKESKQDESGMPNNRFLAERTGGTYSTLKVQPAELEDSGVYFCASSHEHLETQYFGPGTRLLVL.

The chain carries TRBV9 and TRBJ1-2; D gene uncertain. CDR1 is SGDLS and CDR2 is YYNGEE in the germline V gene. This CDR3 has 13 amino acids. V lost 2 bases to trimming and J lost 4 bases, with 9 bases between them. The CDR3 sequence: CASSVSSSYGYTF. The CDR3 coding sequence is TGTGCCAGCAGCGTCTCCAGCAGCTATGGCTACACCTTC.

Comments on this clonotype: This may stem from a read error, because a much larger clone lies one nucleotide away. The chain links TRBV5-1 to TRBJ2-5; the match to TRBD1 covers 8 bases. Germline assignment: CDR1 SGHRS and CDR2 YFSETQ. J was trimmed by 11 bases and V by 6 bases; bases with no gene match: 15. The CDR3 extends over 14 amino acids. DNA for the CDR3: TGCGCCAGCATCTCCGGGACAGGCGGAAATGAGCAGTACTTC. Residues: CASISGTGGNEQYF.

The V gene is TRBV6-2 or TRBV6-3, the J gene TRBJ2-7; a possible D gene is TRBD1 (6 bases). The DNA end lines up better with TRBJ2-4; the J call may be wrong. CDR3 length: 17 amino acids. Per germline, CDR1 MNHEY and CDR2 SVGEGT. The DNA of the CDR3 is TGTGCCAGCAGTTACGCTTCTGGGGGCCGAGCCAAAAACATTCAGTACTTC. It is translated as CASSYASGGRAKNIQYF.

This clonotype was seen only a few times. The chain links TRBV10-1 to TRBJ2-5; TRBD1 is a possible D gene (5 bases). The DNA end is more similar to TRBJ2-7, so the J call may be wrong. The CDR3 loop spans 13 amino acids. The germline V gene encodes CDR1 WNHNN and CDR2 SYGVQD (reference sequence). The CDR3 here is CASSELQGYEQYF. CDR3 coding DNA: TGCGCCAGCAGTGAGCTTCAGGGTTACGAGCAGTACTTC.

The gene calls are TRBV11-1 and TRBJ2-5; D possibly corresponds to TRBD1 (6 bases). The CDR3 totals 15 residues. V dropped 4 bases and J dropped 2 bases, with 14 bases sitting between them. The V gene's germline CDR1 is SGHAT and CDR2 FQDESV (reference sequence). The CDR3 coding sequence is TGTGCCAGCAGCTACCGGGACATGTCTCAAGAGACCCAGTACTTC. This translates into CASSYRDMSQETQYF.

This clonotype was counted only a few times. Compared with germline, one end of the junction differs, possibly owing to a read error. The chain combines TRBV10-3 with TRBJ2-5, with 7 bases that match TRBD2. CDR3 length: 14 residues. From germline, CDR1 is ENHRY and CDR2 SYGVKD. The CDR3 bases are TGTGCCACCAGTGTGGGGGGGAGCCAAGAGACCCAGTACTTC. Protein product: CATSVGGSQETQYF.

The chain joins TRBV9 to TRBJ2-3, with D perhaps being TRBD1 or TRBD2 (5 bases each). V lost 6 bases and J lost 5, with 19 bases in between. Germline V lookup: CDR1 SGDLS, CDR2 YYNGEE. This CDR3 comprises 15 residues. Written as DNA, the CDR3 is TGTGCCAGCAACGAGTTCGGGACCCCAGAAGATACGCAGTATTTT. It specifies CASNEFGTPEDTQYF. Supplemented by reference TRBV9 and TRBJ2-3, the full variable domain reads DSGVTQTPKHLITATGQRVTLRCSPRSGDLSVYWYQQSLDQGLQFLIQYYNGEERAKGNILERFSAQQFPDLHSELNLSSLELGDSALYFCASNEFGTPEDTQYFGPGTRLTVL.

This chain uses TRBV4-2 with TRBJ2-7; possible D gene TRBD1, 6 bases. The CDR3 is 15 amino acids. Germline assignment: CDR1 LGHNA and CDR2 YNFKEQ. V was cut by 0 bases and J by 1 base, with 10 bases left in between. CDR3 coding DNA: TGTGCCAGCAGCCAAGAATGGGACAATTCCTACGAGCAGTACTTC. This sequence encodes CASSQEWDNSYEQYF.

The genes are TRBV5-6 and TRBJ2-4; 7 nucleotides align to TRBD1. The J call may not be correct, given that the DNA end is closer to TRBJ2-5. CDR3 length: 17 amino acids. The germline CDR1 and CDR2 sequences are SGHDT and YYEEEE. The CDR3 sequence: CASSFQGKGTAQETQYF. In DNA form, the CDR3 reads TGTGCCAGCAGCTTTCAGGGCAAGGGGACAGCTCAAGAGACCCAGTACTTC.

This clonotype was seen only a few times. The chain combines TRBV29-1 with TRBJ2-1, with D perhaps given as TRBD1 or TRBD2 (5 bases each). Trimming took 6 bases from V and 6 from J, leaving 24 bases between them. The CDR3 runs to 16 residues. Germline values: CDR1 SQVTM, CDR2 ANQGSEA. CDR3 residues: CSVLKTGTAHANEQFF. The CDR3 coding sequence is TGCAGCGTCTTGAAAACCGGGACCGCGCATGCCAATGAGCAGTTCTTC.

The V and J genes are TRBV2 and TRBJ2-5, with D uncertain. Germline CDR1 reads SNHLY; CDR2 reads FYNNEI. The CDR3 spans 12 residues. Trimming shortened V by 7 bases and J by 5 bases, and 11 bases separated the two germline ends. The CDR3 loop reads CASTPVGETQYF. CDR3 bases: TGTGCCAGCACACCCGTCGGGGAGACCCAGTACTTC. Looking up the rest from reference TRBV2 and TRBJ2-5 gives the full variable domain: EPEVTQTPSHQVTQMGQEVILRCVPISNHLYFYWYRQILGQKVEFLVSFYNNEISEKSEIFDDQFSVERPDGSNFTLKIRSTKLEDSAMYFCASTPVGETQYFGPGTRLLVL.

This clonotype was detected many times. The gene calls are TRBV6-5 and TRBJ2-3; D is ambiguous. Trimming removed 2 bases from V and 0 bases from J, with 3 bases in between. The CDR3 is 13 residues long. In germline, CDR1 is MNHEY, CDR2 SVGAGI. The CDR3 region has the DNA TGTGCCAGCAGTTACGACAGCACAGATACGCAGTATTTT. This encodes CASSYDSTDTQYF.

As regards this clonotype: At one of its ends the junction is not consistent with the germline gene, which may arise from a read error. J is TRBJ2-5 and V is TRBV7-2; D may be TRBD1 (6 bases). The CDR3 sequence is 13 residues long. CDR1 and CDR2 (germline): SGHTA, FQGNSA. The CDR3 DNA sequence: TGTGCCGGCAGCTCTCAGGGGAGTGTGACCCAGTACTTC. This translates into CAGSSQGSVTQYF.

The V gene is TRBV9, the J gene TRBJ2-1; TRBD2 agrees at 10 bases. The CDR3 has 16 residues. Germline CDR1 and CDR2: SGDLS and YYNGEE. After removal of 1 base from V and 7 bases from J, the junction contained 8 bases not matched to a gene. DNA for the CDR3: TGTGCCAGCAGCGTAACTGAGCGGGGGGGCTGGAATGAGCAGTTCTTC. Amino acid sequence: CASSVTERGGWNEQFF.

This clonotype appeared a few times. This sequence joins TRBV24-1 and TRBJ2-1; TRBD1 agrees at 7 bases. Losses at the gene ends were 3 bases for V and 3 bases for J; bases not matched to a gene: 4. This CDR3 contains 15 residues. Germline loops: CDR1 KGHDR, CDR2 SFDVKD. CDR3 DNA sequence: TGTGCCACCAGTGATCCGGGACAGTTCTACAATGAGCAGTTCTTC. Translation gives CATSDPGQFYNEQFF.

The chain is built from TRBV20-1 and TRBJ1-6, with no clear D. Germline loops: CDR1 DFQATT, CDR2 SNEGSKA (reference sequence). The CDR3 sequence is 14 residues long. V gave up 0 bases and J gave up 6 bases, with 9 bases separating them. CDR3 loop: CSARDSGGNSPLHF. The DNA for the CDR3 is TGCAGTGCTAGAGATAGTGGAGGTAATTCACCCCTCCACTTT.

This clonotype was seen at least ten times. V and J are TRBV7-2 and TRBJ2-7; D remains unclear. Per the germline V gene, CDR1 is SGHTA and CDR2 is FQGNSA. This CDR3 region has 14 residues. Trimming stripped 3 bases from V and 2 bases from J, with 11 bases between. The chain's CDR3 is CASSFGDGAYEQYF. Here the CDR3 DNA reads TGTGCCAGCAGCTTCGGCGATGGGGCCTACGAGCAGTACTTC.

This chain uses TRBV4-2 with TRBJ1-6; D perhaps matches TRBD1 (5 bases). Looked up from germline, CDR1 is LGHNA and CDR2 is YNFKEQ. The CDR3 extends over 16 amino acids. The germline V and J ends were trimmed by 0 bases and 9 bases, with 15 bases remaining between them. The chain's CDR3 is CASSQDRGQGSSPLHF. Written as DNA, the CDR3 is TGTGCCAGCAGCCAAGATCGTGGGCAGGGAAGTTCACCCCTCCACTTT.

The chain couples TRBV20-1 to TRBJ2-3, with unresolved D. Trimming took off 1 base at V and 0 bases at J, with 11 bases between the two ends. The CDR3 loop spans 15 amino acids. CDR1 and CDR2 (germline): DFQATT, SNEGSKA (reference sequence). The CDR3 bases are TGCAGTGCTAGAGCGGGCGCGTATAGCACAGATACGCAGTATTTT. Translating it yields CSARAGAYSTDTQYF.